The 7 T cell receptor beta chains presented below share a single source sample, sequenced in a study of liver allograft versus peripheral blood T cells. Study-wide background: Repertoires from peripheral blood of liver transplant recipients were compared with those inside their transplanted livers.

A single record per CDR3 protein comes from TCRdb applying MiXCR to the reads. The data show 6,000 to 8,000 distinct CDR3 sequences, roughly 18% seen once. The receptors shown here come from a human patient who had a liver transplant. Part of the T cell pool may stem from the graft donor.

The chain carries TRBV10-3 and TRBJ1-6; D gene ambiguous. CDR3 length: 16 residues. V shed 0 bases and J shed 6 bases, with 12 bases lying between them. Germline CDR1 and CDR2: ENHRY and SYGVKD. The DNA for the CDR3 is TGTGCCATCAGTGAGTCTGGTGGAATGGGTAATTCACCCCTCCACTTT. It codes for CAISESGGMGNSPLHF.

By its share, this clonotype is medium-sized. This chain's CDR3 is CAIPSGPIPYGYTF. In DNA, the CDR3 is TGTGCCATTCCTTCAGGCCCTATACCCTATGGCTACACCTTC. V usage is TRBV6-1 and J usage is TRBJ1-2; no firm D call. CDR1 and CDR2 (germline): MNHNS, SASEGT. Trimming took off 10 bases at V and 4 bases at J, with 19 bases between the two ends. This CDR3 contains 14 residues.

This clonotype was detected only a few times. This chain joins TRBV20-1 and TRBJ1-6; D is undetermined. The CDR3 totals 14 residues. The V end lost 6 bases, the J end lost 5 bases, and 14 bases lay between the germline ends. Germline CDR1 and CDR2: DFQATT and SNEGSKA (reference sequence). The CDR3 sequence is CSAPGVTDNSPLHF. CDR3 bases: TGCAGTGCCCCTGGTGTCACGGATAATTCACCCCTCCACTTT.

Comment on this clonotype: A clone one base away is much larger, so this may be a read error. The CDR3 coding sequence is TGTGTCATCACCGGACTGAGCGGCGGGAGCACAGATACGCAGTATTTT. Its translation: CVITGLSGGSTDTQYF. V is TRBV10-3 and J is TRBJ2-3, with a tentative D call TRBD2 (5 bases). Looked up from germline, CDR1 is ENHRY and CDR2 is SYGVKD. The CDR3 spans 16 residues.

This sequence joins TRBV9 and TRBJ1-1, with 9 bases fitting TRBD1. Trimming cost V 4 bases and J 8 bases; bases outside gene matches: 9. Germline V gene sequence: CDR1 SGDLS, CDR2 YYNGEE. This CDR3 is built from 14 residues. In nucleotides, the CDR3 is TGTGCCAGCAGCTCGGGAACAGGGGGCCTAGAAGCTTTCTTT. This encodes CASSSGTGGLEAFF. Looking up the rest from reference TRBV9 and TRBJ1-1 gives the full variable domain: DSGVTQTPKHLITATGQRVTLRCSPRSGDLSVYWYQQSLDQGLQFLIQYYNGEERAKGNILERFSAQQFPDLHSELNLSSLELGDSALYFCASSSGTGGLEAFFGQGTRLTVV.

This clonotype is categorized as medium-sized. The CDR3 loop is CASSKGPTNEKLFF. In DNA, the CDR3 is TGTGCCAGCTCTAAAGGTCCGACTAATGAAAAACTGTTTTTT. The chain combines TRBV6-5 with TRBJ1-4, with no clear D. In germline, CDR1 is MNHEY, CDR2 SVGAGI. V was shortened by 8 bases and J by 2 bases, with 12 bases between the two germline ends. The CDR3 has 14 amino acids.

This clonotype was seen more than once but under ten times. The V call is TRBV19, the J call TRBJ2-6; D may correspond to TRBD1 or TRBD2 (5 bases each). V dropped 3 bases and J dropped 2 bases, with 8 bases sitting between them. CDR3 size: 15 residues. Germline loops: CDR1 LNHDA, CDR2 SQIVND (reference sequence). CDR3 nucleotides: TGTGCCAGTAGTATGAGAGGGGCTGGGGCCAACGTCCTGACTTTC. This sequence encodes CASSMRGAGANVLTF.